The present T cell receptor (beta chain) was sequenced within a study of blood T cells in healthy people across ages. General study results and limits: Diversity estimates drawn from one million T cells were deemed underestimates.

With 5 bases removed from V and 5 bases from J, the gap between germline ends came to 22 bases. The CDR3 is 16 amino acids. The V gene's germline CDR1 is SGHRS and CDR2 YFSETQ. This clonotype was counted a few times. Its antigen is unidentified. Every sample gave at least 6 micrograms of total RNA when it was extracted. Through a sample-barcoded 5' primer and a J-beta primer mix, a second PCR was run for 7 to 11 cycles. TCRdb fed the 5' RACE reads into MiXCR, producing one record per CDR3 protein. Of about a million distinct CDR3 sequences listed, around 49% are singletons. Input material: blood. This sequence was found in a man younger than 45 in good health. The rearrangement uses TRBV5-1 and TRBJ1-2; D remains unclear. CDR3 protein: CASRTDGGTRRYGYTF. The CDR3 nucleotides read TGCGCCAGCAGAACGGACGGCGGTACTAGGAGGTATGGCTACACCTTC.